A single sample gave rise to the 2 T cell receptor beta chains below, sequenced in a study of identical twins. One entry per CDR3 protein, called by TCRdb with MiXCR from the 5' RACE reads. The sample has 1.5 million to 2 million distinct CDR3 sequences; roughly a third are singletons. Input material: cord blood. The receptors originated from a newborn girl in good health.

J is TRBJ1-2 and V is TRBV28; 8 nucleotides line up with TRBD1. The length of the CDR3 is 14 residues. The germline CDR1 and CDR2 sequences are MDHEN and SYDVKM. Trimming at V came to 7 bases and at J to 4 bases, leaving 8 bases not matched to a gene. CDR3 residues: CASTPGQVAYGYTF. In DNA, the CDR3 is TGTGCCAGCACCCCGGGACAGGTCGCCTATGGCTACACCTTC.

This clonotype has a count of ten or more. V is TRBV20-1 and J is TRBJ2-7, with a tentative D call TRBD2 (7 bases). CDR1 and CDR2 (germline): DFQATT, SNEGSKA (reference sequence). CDR3 length: 14 residues. Trimming shortened V by 6 bases and J by 3 bases, and 18 bases separated the two germline ends. The CDR3 here is CSALRGGDYYEQYF. The CDR3 DNA reads as TGCAGTGCGTTAAGAGGGGGGGACTACTACGAGCAGTACTTC.